This passage covers 27 T cell receptor beta chains from one sample sequenced in a study of sequential checkpoint blockade in melanoma (dated by TCRdb to between 2018 and 2020). The library was made by the immunoSEQ multiplex PCR assay. Entries here come from immuneACCESS through TCRdb and include only in-frame sequences with V and J called. Some clones fail to appear in such tables; in the studies checked, an unresolved V gene covers under half of the shortfall, and the cause of the remainder is unknown. The sample profile shows fewer than 14,000 clones; 65% to 70% of them were found once. The ten largest clones add up to under 30% of the sample. In light of the paper, this sample's treatment or condition label describes: randomized to nivolumab then ipilimumab (arm A) or the reverse (arm B). Sequences were derived from CD8+ T cells sorted from blood (inferred from file names), sampled from a patient given nivolumab and ipilimumab in sequence. The source of these receptors is a human donor with melanoma.

The CDR3 protein is CASRPGENYGYTF. CDR3 DNA: TGTGCCAGCCGTCCGGGGGAAAACTATGGCTACACCTTC. The chain uses TRBV5-6 and TRBJ1-2, with D tentatively TRBD1 (5 bases). The CDR3 is 13 residues long. V was clipped by 7 bases and J by 2 bases, with 12 bases between them. Germline V lookup: CDR1 SGHDT, CDR2 YYEEEE.

The rearrangement joins TRBV28 to TRBJ2-5; D might be TRBD1 (6 bases). The J call may be wrong; the DNA end is better matched by TRBJ2-7. CDR3 length: 14 residues. Germline CDR1 reads MDHEN; CDR2 reads SYDVKM. In DNA form, the CDR3 reads TGTGCCAGCACGAGGGGACATACAACCTACGAGCAGTACTTC. Its protein product is CASTRGHTTYEQYF.

V usage is TRBV19 and J usage is TRBJ2-7, with D possibly matching TRBD1 (5 bases). The germline V gene has CDR1 LNHDA and CDR2 SQIVND (reference sequence). This CDR3 is built from 15 residues. V was pared by 0 bases and J by 4 bases, with 13 bases between. The CDR3, as DNA: TGTGCCAGTAGTATAGATCGAGTGGGGCCATACGAGCAGTACTTC. It translates to CASSIDRVGPYEQYF.

The chain is built from TRBV27 and TRBJ1-1, with D maybe TRBD1 (5 bases). Trimming removed 4 bases from V and 0 bases from J, with 9 bases in between. The CDR3 consists of 14 residues. CDR1 is MNHEY, CDR2 SMNVEV, per germline (reference sequence). CDR3 loop: CASSSGGLNTEAFF. CDR3 sequence (DNA): TGTGCCAGCAGTTCCGGGGGGTTGAACACTGAAGCTTTCTTT.

The sample holds one count of this clone. The chain couples TRBV5-6 to TRBJ2-1, with TRBD2 matching 8 bases. The CDR3 has 16 residues. The trim removed 0 bases at V and 8 bases at J, leaving 10 bases unmatched. Looked up from germline, CDR1 is SGHDT and CDR2 is YYEEEE. The CDR3 nucleotides are TGTGCCAGCAGCTTGGAAGCGGGAGAGGTCAGCGATGAGCAGTTCTTC. This sequence encodes CASSLEAGEVSDEQFF.

J is TRBJ2-2 and V is TRBV27; 7 nucleotides match TRBD2. V trimming: 3 bases; J trimming: 9 bases; junction bases outside the gene matches: 7. The length of the CDR3 is 14 residues. Germline V gives CDR1 MNHEY, CDR2 SMNVEV (reference sequence). CDR3 nucleotides: TGTGCCAGCAGTTTTGGCGGGGGAGGAAGGGAGCTGTTTTTT. It yields the protein CASSFGGGGRELFF.

The rearrangement links TRBV10-3 to TRBJ2-3; 7 nucleotides line up with TRBD2. V trimming: 6 bases; J trimming: 0 bases; junction bases outside the gene matches: 3. CDR3 length equals 14 residues. Germline CDR1 reads ENHRY; CDR2 reads SYGVKD. The CDR3: CAIRRGTSTDTQYF. The CDR3 bases are TGTGCCATCAGGCGGGGGACTAGCACAGATACGCAGTATTTT.

This clone was observed a few times. V usage is TRBV5-4 and J usage is TRBJ1-3; D may be TRBD1 (5 bases). Trimming pared 4 bases from V and 4 bases from J, leaving 18 bases between. This CDR3 contains 16 residues. The germline CDR1 and CDR2 sequences are SGHNT and YYREEE (reference sequence). DNA of the CDR3: TGTGCCAGCAGCCTCCCAGGGCAGCTCGGGGGAAACACCATATATTTT. Translating it yields CASSLPGQLGGNTIYF.

This clone is classed as large. V and J are TRBV19 and TRBJ1-1; D unresolved. Germline V gene data show CDR1 as LNHDA and CDR2 as SQIVND (reference sequence). The CDR3 totals 12 residues. V gave up 3 bases and J gave up 5 bases, with 7 bases separating them. DNA for the CDR3: TGTGCCAGTAGTATCGCGAGGACTGAAGCTTTCTTT. It codes for CASSIARTEAFF.

The rearrangement links TRBV6-1 to TRBJ2-7; TRBD2 agrees at 10 bases. The CDR3 covers 17 residues. The V gene's germline CDR1 is MNHNS and CDR2 SASEGT. Trimming took 2 bases from V and 2 from J; bases not matched to a gene: 9. CDR3 nucleotide sequence: TGTGCCAGCAGTGAACGAGCGGGAGGGCCCGAAACCTACGAGCAGTACTTC. It encodes CASSERAGGPETYEQYF.

This clone was picked up a small number of times. The J gene is TRBJ1-5, the V gene TRBV19, with 9 nucleotides matching TRBD1. Germline values: CDR1 LNHDA, CDR2 SQIVND (reference sequence). Unmatched junction bases numbered 7, after V lost 4 bases and J lost 0 bases. The CDR3 spans 17 residues. CDR3 bases: TGTGCCAGTAGTACCGGGACAGGGTCTAGTAGCAATCAGCCCCAGCATTTT. Protein: CASSTGTGSSSNQPQHF.

The V call is TRBV27, the J call TRBJ2-3; 12 positions agree with TRBD2. The length of the CDR3 is 17 residues. CDR1 is MNHEY and CDR2 is SMNVEV in the germline V gene (reference sequence). V trimming: 6 bases; J trimming: 4 bases; junction bases outside the gene matches: 11. CDR3 nucleotide sequence: TGTGCCAGCAGCTCCCCCTCTAGCGGGGGGGCCGCAGATACGCAGTATTTT. This translates into CASSSPSSGGAADTQYF.

This rearrangement joins TRBV27 to TRBJ1-1, with no clear D. Germline loops: CDR1 MNHEY, CDR2 SMNVEV (reference sequence). V gave up 1 base and J gave up 1 base, with 7 bases separating them. The CDR3 spans 14 residues. CDR3 sequence (DNA): TGTGCCAGCAGTTTATGGGCAGCGAACACTGAAGCTTTCTTT. Encoded protein: CASSLWAANTEAFF.

J is TRBJ1-5 and V is TRBV6-5, with unresolved D. V was trimmed by 0 bases and J by 6 bases, leaving 12 bases between them. The CDR3 covers 15 residues. Germline CDR1 and CDR2: MNHEY and SVGAGI. CDR3 in amino acids: CASSYSEGSGQPQHF. The DNA for the CDR3 is TGTGCCAGCAGTTACTCGGAGGGATCGGGTCAGCCCCAGCATTTT.

This chain joins TRBV4-2 and TRBJ2-7; 7 positions agree with TRBD2. Germline loops: CDR1 LGHNA, CDR2 YNFKEQ. CDR3 length equals 15 residues. J lost 4 bases, V lost 2 bases, and 8 bases had no gene match. CDR3 nucleotide sequence: TGTGCCAGCAGCCAACTAGCTAGCGGAGAGTACGAGCAGTACTTC. Protein: CASSQLASGEYEQYF.

This chain connects TRBV7-9 to TRBJ2-3; 8 nucleotides align to TRBD2. From germline, CDR1 is SEHNR and CDR2 FQNEAQ (reference sequence). The length of the CDR3 is 15 residues. V lost 4 bases and J lost 6; bases outside the gene matches: 9. CDR3 sequence: CASSSPGGLRDTQYF. In nucleotides, the CDR3 is TGTGCCAGCAGCTCGCCGGGGGGGCTTAGGGATACGCAGTATTTT.

V usage is TRBV4-1 and J usage is TRBJ2-7, with TRBD2 as a possible D gene (6 bases). CDR1 MGHRA and CDR2 YSYEKL come from the germline V gene. The CDR3 runs to 16 residues. Trimming stripped 0 bases from V and 6 bases from J, with 18 bases between. Here the CDR3 reads CASSQDWHSEGGEQYF. The CDR3 nucleotides read TGCGCCAGCAGCCAAGATTGGCACTCGGAGGGCGGCGAGCAGTACTTC.

V usage is TRBV19 and J usage is TRBJ1-2; 9 bases match TRBD1. Trimming removed 4 bases from V and 3 bases from J; junction bases left unmatched: 0. The germline V gene encodes CDR1 LNHDA and CDR2 SQIVND (reference sequence). The CDR3 covers 13 residues. The CDR3 spells CASSRDRDYGYTF. The DNA of the CDR3 is TGTGCCAGTAGTAGGGACAGGGACTATGGCTACACCTTC.

J is TRBJ1-1 and V is TRBV4-3; TRBD1 might be the D (5 bases). CDR1 LGHNA and CDR2 YSLEER come from the germline V gene. V was pared by 1 base and J by 4 bases, with 13 bases between. The CDR3 is made up of 15 amino acids. The CDR3 loop reads CASSQVWYRGTEAFF. The CDR3 bases are TGCGCCAGCAGCCAAGTGTGGTATAGGGGCACTGAAGCTTTCTTT.

This chain joins TRBV7-8 and TRBJ1-3; D call uncertain. CDR1 is SGHVS and CDR2 is FQNEAQ in the germline V gene. V gave up 2 bases and J gave up 0 bases, with 11 bases separating them. The CDR3 extends over 16 amino acids. Here the CDR3 reads CASSLRPEGSGNTIYF. The DNA of the CDR3 is TGTGCCAGCAGCTTACGCCCGGAGGGCTCTGGAAACACCATATATTTT.

A few counts support this clone. The rearrangement uses TRBV5-1 and TRBJ2-3; perhaps TRBD2 as D (7 bases). V was clipped by 0 bases and J by 3 bases, with 17 bases between them. CDR3 length: 17 amino acids. From germline, CDR1 is SGHRS and CDR2 YFSETQ. The CDR3 is CASSLAVMGGQTDTQYF. The CDR3 region has the DNA TGCGCCAGCAGCTTGGCCGTGATGGGGGGGCAAACAGATACGCAGTATTTT.

The chain recombines TRBV5-6 with TRBJ1-2, with D unresolved. The CDR3 extends over 13 amino acids. With 0 bases removed from V and 8 bases from J, the gap between germline ends came to 11 bases. Germline CDR1 reads SGHDT; CDR2 reads YYEEEE. CDR3 residues: CASSLVTAAGYTF. As DNA, the CDR3 is TGTGCCAGCAGCTTGGTAACGGCGGCGGGCTACACCTTC.

The chain combines TRBV10-3 with TRBJ2-5; 11 bases fit TRBD2. CDR3 length equals 16 residues. The trim removed 2 bases at V and 3 bases at J, leaving 5 bases unmatched. Germline values: CDR1 ENHRY, CDR2 SYGVKD. CDR3 sequence reads: CAISETSGGSEETQYF. The CDR3 region has the DNA TGTGCCATCAGTGAGACTAGCGGGGGCTCGGAAGAGACCCAGTACTTC.

This chain links TRBV4-1 with TRBJ2-5, with TRBD1 identical over 7 bases. Germline assignment: CDR1 MGHRA and CDR2 YSYEKL. This CDR3 is 15 amino acids long. J gave up 5 bases and V 4 bases, and 10 bases lay outside the gene matches. CDR3 region: CASSRLDRLEETQYF. DNA of the CDR3: TGCGCCAGCAGCCGACTGGACAGGCTAGAGGAGACCCAGTACTTC.

The gene calls are TRBV4-1 and TRBJ2-7; D remains unclear. Germline V CDR1 and CDR2: MGHRA, YSYEKL. The CDR3 has 13 residues. V dropped 1 base and J dropped 9 bases, with 13 bases sitting between them. CDR3 bases: TGCGCCAGCAGCCAAGGAGAGTACCGAGGGCAGTACTTC. It translates to CASSQGEYRGQYF.

This chain uses TRBV7-9 with TRBJ2-7; 11 bases match TRBD2. The CDR3 spans 14 residues. CDR1 and CDR2 from the germline V gene are SEHNR and FQNEAQ (reference sequence). V gave up 7 bases and J gave up 0 bases; unmatched junction bases: 2. The CDR3 nucleotides are TGTGCCAGCATAGGGACTAGCGGCTCCTACGAGCAGTACTTC. It encodes CASIGTSGSYEQYF.

The chain combines TRBV11-2 with TRBJ2-3; 12 nucleotides match TRBD2. CDR1 SGHAT and CDR2 FQNNGV come from the germline V gene. This CDR3 has 19 residues. The J segment lost 2 bases and the V segment lost 5 bases, leaving 14 bases of the junction unmatched. The CDR3 protein is CASSHVPLAGGLLTDTQYF. Here the CDR3 DNA reads TGTGCCAGCAGCCATGTACCACTAGCGGGAGGCCTCCTCACAGATACGCAGTATTTT.